This T cell receptor beta chain derives from a study of blood T cell repertoires in COVID-19. Overall study: Samples of COVID-19 (acute and convalescent) were obtained from the United States, Italy and Spain. From T cells, B-cell-depleted T cells, or PBMCs came the material, which was cDNA or gDNA.

Patients from Seattle were sampled longitudinally, starting during active infection. Only in-frame clones appear in the TCRdb table, and some are missing; sequencing was by immunoSEQ multiplex PCR. This table holds hundreds of thousands of clones, around 87% found once. The CDR3 totals 18 residues. Germline CDR1 is SGHRS and CDR2 is YFSETQ. The V and J ends lost 0 bases and 0 bases, in that order; junction bases with no gene match: 4. The chain links TRBV5-1 to TRBJ2-7, with 15 bases that match TRBD2. The origin of this receptor is a woman between 45 and 60 years old with COVID-19, enrolled during active disease. The specimen was peripheral blood. CDR3 amino acids: CASSLVGLAGGHSYEQYF. In DNA form, the CDR3 reads TGCGCCAGCAGCTTGGTGGGACTAGCGGGAGGCCACTCCTACGAGCAGTACTTC. The full variable domain, its missing parts supplied by reference TRBV5-1 and TRBJ2-7, is KAGVTQTPRYLIKTRGQQVTLSCSPISGHRSVSWYQQTPGQGLQFLFEYFSETQRNKGNFPGRFSGRQFSNSRSEMNVSTLELGDSALYLCASSLVGLAGGHSYEQYFGPGTRLTVT.